Listed here are 26 T cell receptor beta chains from one sample, sequenced in a study of blood T cell repertoires in COVID-19. Libraries were prepared by immunoSEQ multiplex PCR; TCRdb keeps only in-frame clonotypes and omits some of them. The table records 150,000 or so clones, 80% to 90% of them present only once. The sequenced material came from PBMCs or T cells enriched from blood (not recorded which). The receptors originated from a woman in her forties or fifties who had recovered from COVID-19.

The J gene is TRBJ2-3, the V gene TRBV19; TRBD1 is a possible D gene (6 bases). This CDR3 has 17 residues. Trimming stripped 4 bases from V and 1 base from J, with 18 bases between. The germline gives CDR1 LNHDA, CDR2 SQIVND (reference sequence). In nucleotides, the CDR3 is TGTGCCAGTAGTACCGTAACAGGGTTACTCCGCACAGATACGCAGTATTTT. Protein: CASSTVTGLLRTDTQYF.

The chain carries TRBV10-3 and TRBJ2-2, with D maybe TRBD2 (6 bases). V shed 4 bases and J shed 6 bases, with 15 bases lying between them. The CDR3 consists of 15 residues. Looked up from germline, CDR1 is ENHRY and CDR2 is SYGVKD. The CDR3 loop reads CAISGSTGVSGELFF. As DNA, the CDR3 is TGTGCCATCAGTGGTTCAACGGGGGTTTCCGGGGAGCTGTTTTTT.

DNA for the CDR3: TGTGCCAGCAGTTTGACAGGGTCCTACGAGCAGTACTTC. This translates into CASSLTGSYEQYF. V usage is TRBV12-3 or TRBV12-4 and J usage is TRBJ2-7; 7 positions agree with TRBD1. The J segment lost 1 base and the V segment lost 3 bases, leaving 0 bases of the junction unmatched. The length of the CDR3 is 13 residues.

The V gene is TRBV27, the J gene TRBJ1-5, with 10 bases fitting TRBD1. CDR1 is MNHEY and CDR2 is SMNVEV in the germline V gene (reference sequence). The CDR3 has 16 residues. V was clipped by 4 bases and J by 4 bases; unmatched bases: 7. CDR3 residues: CASSWATGGWNQPQHF. The CDR3 bases are TGTGCCAGCAGTTGGGCGACAGGGGGCTGGAATCAGCCCCAGCATTTT.

The V call is TRBV28, the J call TRBJ2-7; D is unclear. V was clipped by 4 bases and J by 2 bases, with 12 bases between them. This CDR3 has 14 amino acids. Germline loops: CDR1 MDHEN, CDR2 SYDVKM. The CDR3 DNA follows: TGTGCCAGCAGTTCGGCGGCAGAGACCTACGAGCAGTACTTC. Its translation is CASSSAAETYEQYF.

In DNA, the CDR3 is TGTGCCAGCAGTTCCTACTACGAGCAGTACTTC. Its protein is CASSSYYEQYF. The chain employs TRBV6-2 or TRBV6-3 and TRBJ2-7; D is undetermined. The CDR3 is 11 residues long. The germline V gene has CDR1 MNHEY and CDR2 SVGEGT. Trimming pared 4 bases from V and 3 bases from J, leaving 4 bases between.

The chain has TRBV4-3 and TRBJ1-1; D might be TRBD1 (5 bases). The CDR3 covers 15 residues. Germline assignment: CDR1 LGHNA and CDR2 YSLEER. V was cut by 2 bases and J by 5 bases, with 15 bases left in between. The CDR3, as DNA: TGCGCCAGCAGCCAAATGGACCGTCCAGGGACTGAAGCTTTCTTT. Protein sequence: CASSQMDRPGTEAFF.

The rearrangement links TRBV24-1 to TRBJ2-1; 9 bases are a match to TRBD2. The CDR3 totals 15 residues. V lost 4 bases, J lost 4 bases, and 4 bases stayed unmatched. The germline CDR1 and CDR2 sequences are KGHDR and SFDVKD. This CDR3 reads CATSDQLAGYNEQFF. In nucleotides, the CDR3 is TGTGCCACCAGTGACCAACTAGCGGGTTACAATGAGCAGTTCTTC.

The chain recombines TRBV7-3 with TRBJ2-1; 11 nucleotides align to TRBD2. There are 15 residues in the CDR3. Germline V gene lookup returns CDR1 SGHTA and CDR2 FQGTGA. V lost 5 bases to trimming and J lost 3 bases; unmatched junction nucleotides: 3. CDR3 in DNA: TGTGCCAGCAGCCCGGGACTAGCGGTCTACAATGAGCAGTTCTTC. Its protein is CASSPGLAVYNEQFF.

The rearrangement joins TRBV24-1 to TRBJ1-2; possibly TRBD1 for D (5 bases). Germline V gene lookup returns CDR1 KGHDR and CDR2 SFDVKD. The CDR3 spans 13 residues. V was shortened by 3 bases and J by 4 bases, with 8 bases between the two germline ends. The CDR3 sequence: CATSDLDSYGYTF. For the CDR3, the DNA is TGTGCCACCAGTGATCTTGACAGCTATGGCTACACCTTC.

The chain joins TRBV7-8 to TRBJ2-7; D is unclear. This CDR3 comprises 12 residues. V lost 5 bases to trimming and J lost 6 bases, with 11 bases between them. Per the germline V gene, CDR1 is SGHVS and CDR2 is FQNEAQ. The CDR3 DNA reads as TGTGCCAGCAGCCTCGCGAGTGGCGAGCAGTACTTC. Its protein is CASSLASGEQYF.

There are a few counts of this clone. The J gene is TRBJ2-2, the V gene TRBV7-9, with D maybe TRBD2 (6 bases). Trimming stripped 5 bases from V and 4 bases from J, with 17 bases between. This CDR3 comprises 16 residues. From germline, CDR1 is SEHNR and CDR2 FQNEAQ (reference sequence). CDR3 protein: CASSHFGHSGTGELFF. Written as DNA, the CDR3 is TGTGCCAGCAGCCACTTCGGACATAGCGGCACCGGGGAGCTGTTTTTT.

The gene calls are TRBV19 and TRBJ2-5; perhaps TRBD2 as D (5 bases). V shed 8 bases and J shed 5 bases, with 12 bases lying between them. The CDR3 extends over 12 amino acids. Germline loops: CDR1 LNHDA, CDR2 SQIVND (reference sequence). Written as DNA, the CDR3 is TGTGCCAGTGGTCCACGGGGTGAGACCCAGTACTTC. It is translated as CASGPRGETQYF.

This chain uses TRBV7-3 with TRBJ1-1; D not resolved. The germline V gene has CDR1 SGHTA and CDR2 FQGTGA. Trimming pared 5 bases from V and 1 base from J, leaving 8 bases between. The CDR3 is 13 residues long. CDR3 in amino acids: CASSPTGNTEAFF. Here the CDR3 DNA reads TGTGCCAGCAGCCCGACGGGGAACACTGAAGCTTTCTTT.

This clone was observed a few times. The chain recombines TRBV9 with TRBJ1-2, with 7 bases aligning to TRBD1. Trimming cost V 4 bases and J 8 bases; bases outside gene matches: 14. This CDR3 has 15 residues. Germline V gives CDR1 SGDLS, CDR2 YYNGEE. The CDR3 nucleotides read TGTGCCAGCAGCCCTCGGGACAGCGCCTATCTGGGCTACACCTTC. Amino acid sequence: CASSPRDSAYLGYTF.

This clone has only one observation. The chain combines TRBV12-3 or TRBV12-4 with TRBJ1-1; 7 bases agree with TRBD1. J lost 6 bases, V lost 7 bases, and 8 bases had no gene match. The CDR3 runs to 13 residues. CDR3 protein: CASNVQGRSEAFF. CDR3 nucleotides: TGTGCCAGCAATGTACAGGGGAGGTCTGAAGCTTTCTTT.

This chain connects TRBV5-1 to TRBJ2-5, with 9 positions matching TRBD1. V lost 4 bases and J lost 4; bases outside the gene matches: 8. The CDR3 contains 15 residues. Per germline, CDR1 SGHRS and CDR2 YFSETQ. CDR3 amino acids: CASSRRTGDRETQYF. The CDR3 nucleotides are TGCGCCAGCAGCCGACGGACAGGGGACAGAGAGACCCAGTACTTC. Full variable domain (rest looked up from reference TRBV5-1 and TRBJ2-5): KAGVTQTPRYLIKTRGQQVTLSCSPISGHRSVSWYQQTPGQGLQFLFEYFSETQRNKGNFPGRFSGRQFSNSRSEMNVSTLELGDSALYLCASSRRTGDRETQYFGPGTRLLVL.

V and J are TRBV7-2 and TRBJ2-1; perhaps TRBD2 as D (6 bases). The length of the CDR3 is 12 residues. The germline gives CDR1 SGHTA, CDR2 FQGNSA. Trimming took 5 bases from V and 6 from J, leaving 8 bases between them. CDR3 coding DNA: TGTGCCAGCAGCCCGACTAGCAATGAGCAGTTCTTC. This gives the protein CASSPTSNEQFF.

A remark on this clone: Other DNA sequences of this sample code for an identical CDR3. The V and J genes are TRBV18 and TRBJ1-1, with 8 bases fitting TRBD1. Trimming took 3 bases from V and 0 from J; bases not matched to a gene: 3. The CDR3 totals 15 residues. The V gene's germline CDR1 is KGHSH and CDR2 LQKENI. The CDR3 DNA reads TGTGCCAGCTCACCCTCGACAGGGGTGAACACTGAAGCTTTCTTT. Protein product: CASSPSTGVNTEAFF.

The V gene is TRBV4-1, the J gene TRBJ1-1, with D perhaps TRBD1 (5 bases). Trimming pared 1 base from V and 4 bases from J, leaving 7 bases between. This CDR3 spans 13 amino acids. CDR1 MGHRA and CDR2 YSYEKL come from the germline V gene. CDR3 in amino acids: CASSQVQVTEAFF. DNA of the CDR3: TGCGCCAGCAGCCAAGTACAGGTCACTGAAGCTTTCTTT.

The chain recombines TRBV19 with TRBJ1-4; 7 bases are shared with TRBD1. The V and J ends lost 3 bases and 5 bases, in that order; junction bases with no gene match: 6. Germline V gene data show CDR1 as LNHDA and CDR2 as SQIVND (reference sequence). The length of the CDR3 is 15 residues. For the CDR3, the DNA is TGTGCCAGTAGTATCCCCGGGACAGAGAATGAAAAACTGTTTTTT. This sequence encodes CASSIPGTENEKLFF.

V is TRBV11-2 and J is TRBJ1-2, with D perhaps matching TRBD1 (6 bases). The CDR3 covers 13 residues. Trimming cost V 6 bases and J 4 bases, with 12 bases left between them. Germline assignment: CDR1 SGHAT and CDR2 FQNNGV. The CDR3 sequence is CASSQDRIYGYTF. The CDR3 DNA reads as TGTGCCAGCAGTCAAGACAGGATCTATGGCTACACCTTC. Together with reference TRBV11-2 and TRBJ1-2, the CDR3 gives the full variable domain: EAGVAQSPRYKIIEKRQSVAFWCNPISGHATLYWYQQILGQGPKLLIQFQNNGVVDDSQLPKDRFSAERLKGVDSTLKIQPAKLEDSAVYLCASSQDRIYGYTFGSGTRLTVV.

The chain uses TRBV5-5 and TRBJ2-3; a possible D gene is TRBD2 (5 bases). The V end was cut by 4 bases, the J end by 11 bases, with 11 bases between. In germline, CDR1 is SGHKS, CDR2 YYEKEE (reference sequence). The CDR3 spans 11 residues. The CDR3 DNA reads TGTGCCAGCAGCCTGGACCGGGGGCAGTATTTT. Protein product: CASSLDRGQYF. Full variable domain (remainder filled in from reference TRBV5-5 and TRBJ2-3): DAGVTQSPTHLIKTRGQQVTLRCSPISGHKSVSWYQQVLGQGPQFIFQYYEKEERGRGNFPDRFSARQFPNYSSELNVNALLLGDSALYLCASSLDRGQYFGPGTRLTVL.

The chain carries TRBV10-3 and TRBJ2-7; D perhaps matches TRBD1 (5 bases). Trimming removed 8 bases from V and 2 bases from J, with 10 bases in between. The CDR3 consists of 12 residues. Germline CDR1 reads ENHRY; CDR2 reads SYGVKD. The CDR3 here is CAISATAYEQYF. The CDR3 DNA sequence: TGTGCCATCTCCGCGACAGCCTACGAGCAGTACTTC.

J is TRBJ2-5 and V is TRBV28; TRBD2 agrees at 8 bases. CDR3 length: 14 amino acids. The ends lost 6 bases at V and 4 bases at J; junction bases unmatched: 7. Germline V CDR1 and CDR2: MDHEN, SYDVKM. CDR3 DNA: TGTGCCAGCAGCAGCAGCGGGAGTATAGAGACCCAGTACTTC. Its translation is CASSSSGSIETQYF.

This clone was recorded only once. The J gene is TRBJ1-1, the V gene TRBV20-1; perhaps TRBD1 as D (5 bases). Per germline, CDR1 DFQATT and CDR2 SNEGSKA (reference sequence). This CDR3 has 12 amino acids. V lost 3 bases and J 2 bases, leaving 7 bases between the germline ends. The CDR3 coding sequence is TGCAGTGCTAGTGGACAAAACACTGAAGCTTTCTTT. Amino acids: CSASGQNTEAFF.